This TCR beta chain stems from a study of control samples from healthy donors and cancer patients. The table came from immunoSEQ multiplex PCR; TCRdb's copy has only in-frame clones and leaves some out. In the table there are 65,000 to 95,000 clones, around 87% of which are singletons. CDR1 and CDR2 (germline): SGHNT, YENEEA. The CDR3 is 17 residues long. Germline trimming cut 1 base from V and 4 bases from J; bases unmatched to any gene: 9. The chain uses TRBV11-3 and TRBJ2-5; 10 nucleotides align to TRBD2. The source material was blood. This receptor was obtained from a man between 50 and 59 years old in good health. CDR3 nucleotide sequence: TGTGCCAGCAGCTTAGTTTTACTAGCGGGAAGGGGAGAGACCCAGTACTTC. Protein product: CASSLVLLAGRGETQYF.